This T cell receptor (beta chain) was captured by sequencing in a study of blood T cell repertoires in COVID-19. Across the whole study: Sites in the United States, Italy and Spain provided acute and convalescent COVID-19 samples. T cells, B-cell-depleted T cells, or PBMCs provided the cDNA or gDNA that served as material.

Original processing notes: The assay estimated nucleated cells by amplifying reference gene primers. Sequencing was performed with immunoSEQ multiplex PCR; in TCRdb, only in-frame clones are kept and a portion is missing. That table supplies the V and J calls and clone size; D and trimming were determined from the DNA. This sample yields 110,000 to 150,000 clones, of which 65% to 80% are seen a single time; more than 1.5% belongs to the top ten. Looked up from germline, CDR1 is MDHEN and CDR2 is SYDVKM. The V gene lost 2 bases and the J gene lost 6 bases, with 8 bases spanning the gap. CDR3 length: 12 amino acids.

The chain carries TRBV28 and TRBJ2-7, with D possibly being TRBD1 (6 bases). The origin of this receptor is a woman aged 60-70 years with acute or convalescent COVID-19. Material: peripheral blood. The CDR3, as DNA: TGTGCCAGCAGTTTAACAGGGCTCGAGCAGTACTTC. This translates into CASSLTGLEQYF. The entire variable domain, with the rest obtained from reference TRBV28 and TRBJ2-7, is as follows: DVKVTQSSRYLVKRTGEKVFLECVQDMDHENMFWYRQDPGLGLRLIYFSYDVKMKEKGDIPEGYSVSREKKERFSLILESASTNQTSMYLCASSLTGLEQYFGPGTRLTVT.